Below, 23 T cell receptor beta chains from the same sample are listed, as sequenced in a study of blood T cell repertoires in COVID-19 (dated by TCRdb to between 2020 and 2021). The library relied on the immunoSEQ multiplex PCR assay. The table comes from immuneACCESS by way of TCRdb, which keeps in-frame sequences with V and J called. Part of the clones is missing from these tables; in studies checked, under half for an unresolved V gene and the rest for unknown reasons. The sample includes about 23,000 clones, with around 90% observed a single time. The top ten clones comprise about 18% of the sample. Sequenced: peripheral blood. Every receptor here comes from a human donor in a cohort sampled during active COVID-19.

The chain carries TRBV19 and TRBJ2-3; tentative D call: TRBD2 (7 bases). Germline V gives CDR1 LNHDA, CDR2 SQIVND (reference sequence). V lost 3 bases and J lost 9, with 13 bases in between. This CDR3 has 13 amino acids. In DNA form, the CDR3 reads TGTGCCAGTAGTATCCCACAGGGAGGGACGCAGTATTTT. Its translation: CASSIPQGGTQYF.

This clone was found a few times. The chain links TRBV30 to TRBJ1-2; TRBD1 is a possible D gene (5 bases). The CDR3 is 13 amino acids. Germline V lookup: CDR1 GTSNPN, CDR2 SVGIG (reference sequence). V was trimmed by 7 bases and J by 3 bases, leaving 15 bases between them. CDR3 DNA: TGTGCCTCCGAGACAGCGAAACACTATGGCTACACCTTC. It codes for CASETAKHYGYTF.

This chain links TRBV5-1 with TRBJ2-1; perhaps TRBD2 as D (5 bases). With 0 bases removed from V and 0 bases from J, the gap between germline ends came to 7 bases. The germline V gene has CDR1 SGHRS and CDR2 YFSETQ. CDR3 length: 15 amino acids. In nucleotides, the CDR3 is TGCGCCAGCAGCTTGGATGGGAGCTCCTACAATGAGCAGTTCTTC. Translating it yields CASSLDGSSYNEQFF. The variable domain in full, completed from reference TRBV5-1 and TRBJ2-1, reads KAGVTQTPRYLIKTRGQQVTLSCSPISGHRSVSWYQQTPGQGLQFLFEYFSETQRNKGNFPGRFSGRQFSNSRSEMNVSTLELGDSALYLCASSLDGSSYNEQFFGPGTRLTVL.

Comments on this clone: The junction differs from germline at one of its ends, possibly a read error. The same CDR3 can be traced to other DNA sequences in this sample. The chain has TRBV5-1 and TRBJ1-5; tentative D call: TRBD1 (6 bases). This CDR3 spans 15 amino acids. Germline CDR1 and CDR2: SGHRS and YFSETQ. The CDR3 loop reads CASSLEPQGSQPQHF. In nucleotides, the CDR3 is TGCGCCAGCAGTTTGGAGCCACAGGGCAGTCAGCCCCAGCATTTT.

The chain combines TRBV15 with TRBJ1-2; 7 bases agree with TRBD1. The junction had 8 bases not matched to a gene; V was cut back by 6 bases and J by 4 bases. CDR1 LNHNV and CDR2 YYDKDF come from the germline V gene (reference sequence). This CDR3 region has 14 residues. DNA of the CDR3: TGTGCCACCAGGTCAAAGACAGGGACCTATGGCTACACCTTC. Protein sequence: CATRSKTGTYGYTF.

This sequence joins TRBV5-1 and TRBJ2-7; 7 nucleotides match TRBD1. The CDR3 runs to 13 residues. Per germline, CDR1 SGHRS and CDR2 YFSETQ. Losses at the gene ends were 4 bases for V and 5 bases for J; bases not matched to a gene: 6. As DNA, the CDR3 is TGCGCCAGCAGCGAACCGACAGGGAACGAGCAGTACTTC. It yields the protein CASSEPTGNEQYF.

J is TRBJ2-1 and V is TRBV5-1; possible D gene TRBD2, 6 bases. The CDR3 consists of 15 residues. Trimming stripped 6 bases from V and 4 bases from J, with 17 bases between. CDR1 is SGHRS, CDR2 YFSETQ, per germline. Here the CDR3 reads CASITTPGEYNEQFF. The CDR3 region has the DNA TGCGCCAGCATCACCACTCCGGGAGAATACAATGAGCAGTTCTTC.

The CDR3, as DNA: TGTGCCAGCAGTTGGGAGAGGAACACTGAAGCTTTCTTT. It translates to CASSWERNTEAFF. The V gene is TRBV27, the J gene TRBJ1-1; D remains unclear. Germline V gene lookup returns CDR1 MNHEY and CDR2 SMNVEV (reference sequence). The V end was cut by 4 bases, the J end by 1 base, with 7 bases between. This CDR3 has 13 amino acids.

CDR3 loop: CASSQDTYTKETQYF. The DNA for the CDR3 is TGCGCCAGCAGCCAAGATACTTACACTAAAGAGACCCAGTACTTC. This chain joins TRBV4-3 and TRBJ2-5, with D unresolved. The CDR3 spans 15 residues. Germline V gene lookup returns CDR1 LGHNA and CDR2 YSLEER. V was clipped by 0 bases and J by 3 bases, with 11 bases between them.

The chain employs TRBV6-5 and TRBJ1-1; 10 bases are a match to TRBD1. The CDR3 runs to 14 residues. The junction had 14 bases not matched to a gene; V was cut back by 8 bases and J by 11 bases. CDR1 MNHEY and CDR2 SVGAGI come from the germline V gene. The CDR3: CASEVRQGASKAFF. Here the CDR3 DNA reads TGTGCCAGCGAGGTTAGACAGGGGGCTTCTAAGGCTTTCTTT.

This chain connects TRBV27 to TRBJ2-1, with D perhaps matching TRBD1 (5 bases). Germline CDR1 reads MNHEY; CDR2 reads SMNVEV (reference sequence). The CDR3 runs 16 residues. Trimming left V 2 bases short and J 13 bases short, with 24 bases between. CDR3 loop: CASSLKAGFRKKGQFF. In nucleotides, the CDR3 is TGTGCCAGCAGTTTAAAGGCAGGGTTTAGGAAAAAGGGCCAGTTCTTC.

The chain links TRBV10-3 to TRBJ2-1; weak D call: TRBD1 (5 bases). Germline CDR1 ENHRY, CDR2 SYGVKD. V was clipped by 2 bases and J by 9 bases, with 14 bases between them. CDR3 length equals 14 residues. The CDR3 DNA sequence: TGTGCCATCAGTGAGCTAGGAGAAACAGGTGAGCAGTTCTTC. This codes for CAISELGETGEQFF.

The V call is TRBV9, the J call TRBJ2-5; D gene ambiguous. The germline V gene encodes CDR1 SGDLS and CDR2 YYNGEE. V lost 2 bases and J 1 base, leaving 12 bases between the germline ends. The CDR3 spans 15 residues. The CDR3 nucleotides read TGTGCCAGCAGCGTCCTATCTAACAGCCAAGAGACCCAGTACTTC. Translation: CASSVLSNSQETQYF.

This clone was found once. The chain links TRBV5-1 to TRBJ2-7; TRBD1 matches at 8 bases. V lost 4 bases and J lost 1; bases outside the gene matches: 10. The CDR3 spans 16 residues. The germline gives CDR1 SGHRS, CDR2 YFSETQ. In DNA form, the CDR3 reads TGCGCCAGCAGCCGGGGGACAGGCGCTTTTTCCTACGAGCAGTACTTC. Translating gives CASSRGTGAFSYEQYF.

This clone was seen once. The chain combines TRBV18 with TRBJ2-3; D is perhaps TRBD2 (5 bases). Trimming removed 8 bases from V and 6 bases from J, with 18 bases in between. CDR1 KGHSH and CDR2 LQKENI come from the germline V gene. The CDR3 contains 14 residues. CDR3: CASRPGSAQDTQYF. CDR3 DNA sequence: TGTGCCAGCAGGCCGGGGTCGGCACAGGATACGCAGTATTTT.

This chain connects TRBV6-5 to TRBJ2-7; 7 nucleotides align to TRBD1. Germline lookup yields CDR1 MNHEY and CDR2 SVGAGI. The trim removed 6 bases at V and 3 bases at J, leaving 8 bases unmatched. The CDR3 is 14 amino acids. The CDR3 is CASSKSGTDYEQYF. In DNA, the CDR3 is TGTGCCAGCAGCAAGTCCGGGACAGACTACGAGCAGTACTTC.

The CDR3 sequence: CASSLEDFERGTDTQYF. The DNA for the CDR3 is TGTGCCAGCAGCTTAGAGGACTTCGAGCGGGGCACAGATACGCAGTATTTT. V usage is TRBV5-5 and J usage is TRBJ2-3, with TRBD2 as a possible D gene (6 bases). The CDR3 consists of 17 residues. Trimming removed 2 bases from V and 1 base from J, with 17 bases in between. Germline CDR1 SGHKS, CDR2 YYEKEE (reference sequence).

The genes are TRBV6-5 and TRBJ2-2, with TRBD1 as a possible D gene (6 bases). Per germline, CDR1 MNHEY and CDR2 SVGAGI. V lost 2 bases and J 6 bases, leaving 13 bases between the germline ends. CDR3 size: 15 residues. The DNA of the CDR3 is TGTGCCAGCAGTTACATATCAGGGGTAGCCGGGGAGCTGTTTTTT. Translating it yields CASSYISGVAGELFF.

The CDR3 DNA reads TGTGCCAGCAGCGAAAGAGGATCCTTCTCTGGAAACACCATATATTTT. Its protein is CASSERGSFSGNTIYF. The rearrangement uses TRBV7-2 and TRBJ1-3; D gene uncertain. V was shortened by 5 bases and J by 0 bases, with 14 bases between the two germline ends. Germline values: CDR1 SGHTA, CDR2 FQGNSA. This CDR3 is 16 amino acids long.

The rearrangement joins TRBV4-2 to TRBJ2-3; possible D gene TRBD2, 6 bases. V lost 4 bases and J 2 bases, leaving 10 bases between the germline ends. Germline V CDR1 and CDR2: LGHNA, YNFKEQ. The length of the CDR3 is 14 residues. CDR3 DNA: TGTGCCAGCAGCCCCAGGACTACCACAGATACGCAGTATTTT. Protein product: CASSPRTTTDTQYF.

The CDR3, as DNA: TGTGCCAGCAGCTACCACCGGGGACAAGAGACCCAGTACTTC. Protein: CASSYHRGQETQYF. The chain employs TRBV6-6 and TRBJ2-5; TRBD2 is a possible D gene (5 bases). The V and J ends lost 6 bases and 2 bases respectively, with 13 bases between them. This CDR3 spans 14 amino acids. The V gene's germline CDR1 is MNHNY and CDR2 SVGAGI (reference sequence).

The rearrangement uses TRBV6-5 and TRBJ1-1; tentative D call: TRBD1 (5 bases). Germline-derived CDR1 and CDR2 are MNHEY and SVGAGI. The CDR3 covers 15 residues. Deletions cut 6 bases from V and 1 base from J, with 15 bases between. In nucleotides, the CDR3 is TGTGCCAGCAGGCAAGGCTGGGGGGAGAACACTGAAGCTTTCTTT. Encoded protein: CASRQGWGENTEAFF.

The gene calls are TRBV3-1 (or the pseudogene TRBV3-2) and TRBJ1-1, with D uncertain. The CDR3 covers 14 residues. Germline V gene sequence: CDR1 LGHDT, CDR2 YNNKEL (reference sequence). Between the trimmed V and J ends, which lost 1 base and 6 bases, there was a span of 12 bases. The CDR3 DNA is TGTGCCAGCAGCCAAGTTTTCGGGGAATCTGAAGCTTTCTTT. Translating gives CASSQVFGESEAFF.